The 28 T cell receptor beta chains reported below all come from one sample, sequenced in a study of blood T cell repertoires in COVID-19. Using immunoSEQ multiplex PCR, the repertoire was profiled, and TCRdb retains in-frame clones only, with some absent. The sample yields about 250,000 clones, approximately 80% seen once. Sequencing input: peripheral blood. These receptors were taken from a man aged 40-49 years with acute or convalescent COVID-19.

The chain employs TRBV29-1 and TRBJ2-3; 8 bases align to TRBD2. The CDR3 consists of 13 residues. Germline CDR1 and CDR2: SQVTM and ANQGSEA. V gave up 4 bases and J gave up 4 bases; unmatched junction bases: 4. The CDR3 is CSVAGGRPDTQYF. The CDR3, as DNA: TGCAGCGTTGCGGGAGGGCGGCCAGATACGCAGTATTTT.

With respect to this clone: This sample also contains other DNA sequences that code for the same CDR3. Written as DNA, the CDR3 is TGCGCCAGCAGTGCCGGGACAGGGAACACCATATATTTT. Translation: CASSAGTGNTIYF. The chain links TRBV5-1 to TRBJ1-3, with 9 bases matching TRBD1. There are 13 residues in the CDR3. Germline values: CDR1 SGHRS, CDR2 YFSETQ. Germline trimming cut 5 bases from V and 7 bases from J; bases unmatched to any gene: 4.

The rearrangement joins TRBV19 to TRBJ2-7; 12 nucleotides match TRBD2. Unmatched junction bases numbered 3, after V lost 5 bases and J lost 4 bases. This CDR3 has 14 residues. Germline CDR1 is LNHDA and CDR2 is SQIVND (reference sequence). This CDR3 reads CASSPGTSGYEQYF. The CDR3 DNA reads TGTGCCAGTAGTCCCGGGACTAGCGGGTACGAGCAGTACTTC.

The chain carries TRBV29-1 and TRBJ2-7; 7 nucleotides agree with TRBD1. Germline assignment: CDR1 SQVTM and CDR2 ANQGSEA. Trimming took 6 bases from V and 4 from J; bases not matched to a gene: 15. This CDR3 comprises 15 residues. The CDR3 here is CSVVVPQGKVYEQYF. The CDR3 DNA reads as TGCAGCGTCGTTGTCCCACAGGGGAAGGTTTACGAGCAGTACTTC.

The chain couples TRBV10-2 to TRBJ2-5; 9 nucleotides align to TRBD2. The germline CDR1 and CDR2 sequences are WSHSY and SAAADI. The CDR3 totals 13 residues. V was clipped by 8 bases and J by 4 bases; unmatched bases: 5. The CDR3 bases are TGCGCCAGCCGAGCTAGCGGGGCAGAGACCCAGTACTTC. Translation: CASRASGAETQYF.

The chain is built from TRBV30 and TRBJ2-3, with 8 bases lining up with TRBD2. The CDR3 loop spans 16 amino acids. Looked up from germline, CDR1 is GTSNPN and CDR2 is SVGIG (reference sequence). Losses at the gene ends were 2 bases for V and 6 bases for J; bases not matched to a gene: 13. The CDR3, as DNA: TGTGCCTGGAGTATCCGGACTAGCCTACCGGGGGATACGCAGTATTTT. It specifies CAWSIRTSLPGDTQYF.

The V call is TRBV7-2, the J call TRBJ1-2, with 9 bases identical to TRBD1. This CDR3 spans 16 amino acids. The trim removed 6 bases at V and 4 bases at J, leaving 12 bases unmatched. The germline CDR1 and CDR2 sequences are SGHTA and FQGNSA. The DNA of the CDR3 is TGTGCCAGCAGACAACAAACCACAGGGGGCTCCTATGGCTACACCTTC. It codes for CASRQQTTGGSYGYTF.

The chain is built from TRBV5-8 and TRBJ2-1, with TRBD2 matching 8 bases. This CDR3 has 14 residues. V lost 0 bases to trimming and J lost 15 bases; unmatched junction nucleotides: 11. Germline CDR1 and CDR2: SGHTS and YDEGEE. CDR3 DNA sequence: TGTGCCAGCAGCTTGGGATCGGGAGGGTTCTCTCCGTTCTTC. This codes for CASSLGSGGFSPFF.

The CDR3 is CASSQRLAGVDEQFF. The CDR3 DNA follows: TGTGCCAGCAGTCAAAGACTAGCGGGAGTCGATGAGCAGTTCTTC. This chain links TRBV5-8 with TRBJ2-1, with 12 bases aligning to TRBD2. V gave up 5 bases and J gave up 8 bases; unmatched junction bases: 8. The CDR3 is 15 residues long. Germline CDR1 reads SGHTS; CDR2 reads YDEGEE.

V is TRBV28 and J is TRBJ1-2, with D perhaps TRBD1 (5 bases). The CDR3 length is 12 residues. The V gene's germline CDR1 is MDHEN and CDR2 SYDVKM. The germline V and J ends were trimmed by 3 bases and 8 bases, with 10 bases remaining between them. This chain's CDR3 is CASSFEGRGYTF. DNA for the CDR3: TGTGCCAGCAGTTTCGAGGGGAGGGGCTACACCTTC.

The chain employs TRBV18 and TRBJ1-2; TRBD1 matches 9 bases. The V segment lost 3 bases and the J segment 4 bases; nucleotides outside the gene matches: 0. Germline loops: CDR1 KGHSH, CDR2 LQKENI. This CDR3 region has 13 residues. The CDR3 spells CASSPTGGYGYTF. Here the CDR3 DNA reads TGTGCCAGCTCACCGACAGGGGGCTATGGCTACACCTTC.

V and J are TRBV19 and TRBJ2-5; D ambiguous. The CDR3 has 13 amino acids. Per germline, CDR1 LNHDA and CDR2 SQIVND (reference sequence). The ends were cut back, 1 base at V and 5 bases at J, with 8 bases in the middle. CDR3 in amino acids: CASSIGSRETQYF. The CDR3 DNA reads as TGTGCCAGTAGTATAGGTAGCCGGGAGACCCAGTACTTC.

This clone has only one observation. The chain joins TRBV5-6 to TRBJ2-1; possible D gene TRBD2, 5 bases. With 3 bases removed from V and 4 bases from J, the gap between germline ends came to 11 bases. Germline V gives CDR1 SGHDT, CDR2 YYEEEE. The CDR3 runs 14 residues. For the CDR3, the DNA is TGTGCCAGCAGCTCGAGCGGCGGGTACAATGAGCAGTTCTTC. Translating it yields CASSSSGGYNEQFF.

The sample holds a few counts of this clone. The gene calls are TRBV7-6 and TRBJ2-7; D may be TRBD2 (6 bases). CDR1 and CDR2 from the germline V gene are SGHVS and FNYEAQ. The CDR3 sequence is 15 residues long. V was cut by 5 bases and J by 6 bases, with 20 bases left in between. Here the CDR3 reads CASSLGTGGRSEQYF. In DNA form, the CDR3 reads TGTGCCAGCAGCCTCGGGACTGGAGGCCGGAGCGAGCAGTACTTC.

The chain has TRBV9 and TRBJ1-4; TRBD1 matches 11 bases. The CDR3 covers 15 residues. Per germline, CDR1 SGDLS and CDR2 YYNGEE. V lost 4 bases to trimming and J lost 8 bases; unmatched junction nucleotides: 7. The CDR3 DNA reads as TGTGCCAGCAGCAGAGGGACAGGGGGTTGGGAAAAACTGTTTTTT. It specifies CASSRGTGGWEKLFF.

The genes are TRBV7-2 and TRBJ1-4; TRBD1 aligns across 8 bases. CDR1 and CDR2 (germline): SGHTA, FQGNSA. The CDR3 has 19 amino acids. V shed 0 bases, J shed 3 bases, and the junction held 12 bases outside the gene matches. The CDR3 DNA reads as TGTGCCAGCAGCTTAGCGGCACTAGGGACAGGTTCGGCTAATGAAAAACTGTTTTTT. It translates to CASSLAALGTGSANEKLFF.

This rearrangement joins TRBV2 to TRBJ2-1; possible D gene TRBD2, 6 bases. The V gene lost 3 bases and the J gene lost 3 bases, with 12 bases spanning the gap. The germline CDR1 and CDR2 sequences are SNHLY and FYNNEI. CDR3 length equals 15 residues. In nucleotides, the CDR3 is TGTGCCAGCAGTGAGCGGGACCCCCTCTACAATGAGCAGTTCTTC. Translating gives CASSERDPLYNEQFF. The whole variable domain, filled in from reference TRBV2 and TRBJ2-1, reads EPEVTQTPSHQVTQMGQEVILRCVPISNHLYFYWYRQILGQKVEFLVSFYNNEISEKSEIFDDQFSVERPDGSNFTLKIRSTKLEDSAMYFCASSERDPLYNEQFFGPGTRLTVL.

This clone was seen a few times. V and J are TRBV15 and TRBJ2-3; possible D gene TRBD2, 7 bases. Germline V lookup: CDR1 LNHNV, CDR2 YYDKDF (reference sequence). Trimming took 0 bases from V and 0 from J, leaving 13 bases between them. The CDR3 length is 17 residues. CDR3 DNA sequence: TGTGCCACCAGCAGAGATTTACGGGGGGCTAGCACAGATACGCAGTATTTT. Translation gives CATSRDLRGASTDTQYF.

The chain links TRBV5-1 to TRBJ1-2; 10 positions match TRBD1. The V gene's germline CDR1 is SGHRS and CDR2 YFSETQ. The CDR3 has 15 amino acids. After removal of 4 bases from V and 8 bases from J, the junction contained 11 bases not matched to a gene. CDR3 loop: CASSPEGQGSIGYTF. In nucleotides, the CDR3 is TGCGCCAGCAGCCCAGAGGGACAGGGGAGTATAGGCTACACCTTC.

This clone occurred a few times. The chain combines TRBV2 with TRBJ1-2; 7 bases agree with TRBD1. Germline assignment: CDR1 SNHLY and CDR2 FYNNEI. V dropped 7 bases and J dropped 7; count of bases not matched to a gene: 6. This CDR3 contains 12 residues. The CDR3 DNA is TGTGCCAGCAAGGGGACAGTGCCTGGCTACACCTTC. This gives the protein CASKGTVPGYTF.

The CDR3 nucleotides are TGCGCCAGCAGCCAAGATGGGACCGGACAGGGGTTTGCCGGGGAGCTGTTTTTT. Translating gives CASSQDGTGQGFAGELFF. The chain is built from TRBV4-3 and TRBJ2-2, with 9 bases identical to TRBD1. V was clipped by 0 bases and J by 6 bases; unmatched bases: 11. Germline CDR1 and CDR2: LGHNA and YSLEER. The CDR3 runs 18 residues.

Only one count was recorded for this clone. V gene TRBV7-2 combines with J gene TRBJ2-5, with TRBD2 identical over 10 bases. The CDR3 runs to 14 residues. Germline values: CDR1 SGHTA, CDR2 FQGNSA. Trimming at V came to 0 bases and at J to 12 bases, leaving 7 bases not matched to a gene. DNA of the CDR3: TGTGCCAGCAGCTTAGCTCTAGCGGGAGTGGGGGAGTACTTC. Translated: CASSLALAGVGEYF.

CDR3 sequence (DNA): TGTGCCAGTAGGGGACAGGATCCTTCCGGGGAAGCTTTCTTT. It codes for CASRGQDPSGEAFF. The chain links TRBV19 to TRBJ1-1; 8 positions match TRBD1. Germline V gene lookup returns CDR1 LNHDA and CDR2 SQIVND (reference sequence). The CDR3 is 14 residues long. The ends lost 6 bases at V and 8 bases at J; junction bases unmatched: 11.

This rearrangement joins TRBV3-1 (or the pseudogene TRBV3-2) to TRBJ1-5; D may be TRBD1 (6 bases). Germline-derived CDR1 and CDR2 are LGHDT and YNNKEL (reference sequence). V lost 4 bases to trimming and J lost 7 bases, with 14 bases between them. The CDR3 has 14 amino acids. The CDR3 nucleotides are TGTGCCAGCAGCCCCCTTAGGGGGGGGCAGCCCCAGCATTTT. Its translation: CASSPLRGGQPQHF.

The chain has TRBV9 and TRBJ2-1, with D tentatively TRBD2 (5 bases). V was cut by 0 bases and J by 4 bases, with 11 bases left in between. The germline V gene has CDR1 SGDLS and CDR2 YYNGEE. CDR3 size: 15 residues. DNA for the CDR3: TGTGCCAGCAGCGTAGGCGTTGGCGGGTACAATGAGCAGTTCTTC. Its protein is CASSVGVGGYNEQFF.

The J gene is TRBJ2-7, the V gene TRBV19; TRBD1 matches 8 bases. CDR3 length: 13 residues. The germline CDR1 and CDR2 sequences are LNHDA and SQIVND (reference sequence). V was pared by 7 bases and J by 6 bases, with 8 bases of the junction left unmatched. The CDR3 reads CASTGQGGGEQYF. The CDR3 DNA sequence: TGTGCCAGTACCGGACAGGGAGGTGGCGAGCAGTACTTC.

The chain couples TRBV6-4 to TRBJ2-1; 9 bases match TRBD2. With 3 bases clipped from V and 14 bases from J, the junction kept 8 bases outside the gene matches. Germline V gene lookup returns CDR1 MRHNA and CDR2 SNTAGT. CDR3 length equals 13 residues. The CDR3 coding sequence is TGTGCCAGCAGTGAGGCTAGCGGGACCGGGGAGTTCTTC. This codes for CASSEASGTGEFF.

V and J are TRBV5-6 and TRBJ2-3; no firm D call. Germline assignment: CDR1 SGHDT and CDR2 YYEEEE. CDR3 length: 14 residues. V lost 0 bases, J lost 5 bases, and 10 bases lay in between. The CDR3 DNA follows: TGTGCCAGCAGCTTGGTAGGCGGAAGAGATACGCAGTATTTT. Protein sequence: CASSLVGGRDTQYF. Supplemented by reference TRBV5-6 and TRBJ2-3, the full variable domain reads DAGVTQSPTHLIKTRGQQVTLRCSPKSGHDTVSWYQQALGQGPQFIFQYYEEEERQRGNFPDRFSGHQFPNYSSELNVNALLLGDSALYLCASSLVGGRDTQYFGPGTRLTVL.